This T cell receptor beta chain was identified in a study of ipilimumab plus nivolumab after autologous stem cell transplantation. This CDR3 has 14 residues. J gave up 0 bases and V 6 bases, and 2 bases lay outside the gene matches. Germline CDR1 SGHTA, CDR2 FQGTGA. TCRdb's table, derived via immunoSEQ multiplex PCR, lists solely in-frame clones and lacks some. The sample has about 22,000 clones; just under 75% are singletons. The chain couples TRBV7-3 to TRBJ2-3; the match to TRBD2 covers 8 bases. Sequenced here: PBMCs, sampled in a trial of ipilimumab plus nivolumab as post-transplant consolidation. This TCR was recovered from a male donor with diffuse large B-cell lymphoma. CDR3 amino acids: CASRASGSTDTQYF. Written as DNA, the CDR3 is TGTGCCAGCAGGGCTAGCGGGAGCACAGATACGCAGTATTTT.